Presented here are 17 T cell receptor beta chains from one specimen sequenced in a study of blood T cell repertoires in COVID-19. Assay: immunoSEQ multiplex PCR; the TCRdb copy retains only in-frame clones and omits some. The sample includes some 30,000 clones, about nine tenths of them seen just once. Sequencing used peripheral blood. These receptors came from a woman at least 80 years old with active or convalescent COVID-19.

The chain carries TRBV5-4 and TRBJ2-7; D uncertain. V was shortened by 0 bases and J by 3 bases, with 7 bases between the two germline ends. There are 13 residues in the CDR3. Germline V gene lookup returns CDR1 SGHNT and CDR2 YYREEE (reference sequence). CDR3 sequence: CASSLDSYYEQYF. As DNA, the CDR3 is TGTGCCAGCAGCTTGGACTCTTACTACGAGCAGTACTTC. The full variable domain, in which reference TRBV5-4 and TRBJ2-7 provide the parts outside the CDR3, is ETGVTQSPTHLIKTRGQQVTLRCSSQSGHNTVSWYQQALGQGPQFIFQYYREEENGRGNFPPRFSGLQFPNYSSELNVNALELDDSALYLCASSLDSYYEQYFGPGTRLTVT.

The rearrangement links TRBV7-9 to TRBJ2-1; a weak D match, TRBD2 (7 bases). Trimming removed 2 bases from V and 4 bases from J, with 12 bases in between. The CDR3 consists of 15 residues. The germline V gene has CDR1 SEHNR and CDR2 FQNEAQ (reference sequence). CDR3: CASSLRGGGYNEQFF. Here the CDR3 DNA reads TGTGCCAGCAGCTTACGCGGGGGCGGATACAATGAGCAGTTCTTC.

J is TRBJ1-1 and V is TRBV4-1; the D is unclear. The CDR3 is 19 amino acids. Germline CDR1 MGHRA, CDR2 YSYEKL. Trimming took 1 base from V and 5 from J, leaving 26 bases between them. The CDR3 bases are TGCGCCAGCAGCCAAGTAGGTAAGCTGGCACCACCCGACGGGACTGAAGCTTTCTTT. It specifies CASSQVGKLAPPDGTEAFF.

The V call is TRBV19, the J call TRBJ2-2; a possible D gene is TRBD1 (6 bases). CDR3 length: 17 residues. Germline loops: CDR1 LNHDA, CDR2 SQIVND (reference sequence). The V end lost 2 bases, the J end lost 4 bases, and 17 bases lay between the germline ends. CDR3 residues: CASSISDSLSSTGELFF. CDR3 DNA sequence: TGTGCCAGTAGTATATCGGACAGCTTATCCTCCACCGGGGAGCTGTTTTTT.

The chain joins TRBV5-4 to TRBJ2-1, with unresolved D. The CDR3 consists of 14 residues. Per the germline V gene, CDR1 is SGHNT and CDR2 is YYREEE (reference sequence). Between the trimmed V and J ends, which lost 5 bases and 3 bases, there was a span of 12 bases. CDR3 nucleotides: TGTGCCAGCAGTCTAGGTGGTTACTACAATGAGCAGTTCTTC. This translates into CASSLGGYYNEQFF.

There are a few counts of this clone. This chain joins TRBV18 and TRBJ2-7; no definite D call. Trimming pared 3 bases from V and 6 bases from J, leaving 12 bases between. The CDR3 sequence is 13 residues long. Germline loops: CDR1 KGHSH, CDR2 LQKENI. As DNA, the CDR3 is TGTGCCAGCTCACCTGACTCTCTGGGCGAGCAGTACTTC. As protein: CASSPDSLGEQYF.

The chain employs TRBV28 and TRBJ1-2; the D gene is possibly TRBD1 (5 bases). The CDR3 consists of 13 residues. V lost 3 bases and J 4 bases, leaving 9 bases between the germline ends. CDR1 is MDHEN, CDR2 SYDVKM, per germline. CDR3 DNA: TGTGCCAGCAGTTTCAGGGTTTCCTATGGCTACACCTTC. Residues: CASSFRVSYGYTF.

The V call is TRBV3-1 (or the pseudogene TRBV3-2), the J call TRBJ2-3; 12 nucleotides line up with TRBD1. The CDR3 is 16 amino acids. Germline CDR1 LGHDT, CDR2 YNNKEL (reference sequence). With 1 base clipped from V and 3 bases from J, the junction kept 2 bases outside the gene matches. The CDR3 nucleotides read TGTGCCAGCAGCCAAGGGGACAGGGGGCTTACAGATACGCAGTATTTT. It translates to CASSQGDRGLTDTQYF.

This clone was counted a single time. This chain links TRBV5-1 with TRBJ1-1; D is unclear. The CDR3 is 14 residues long. The germline V gene has CDR1 SGHRS and CDR2 YFSETQ. V was trimmed by 7 bases and J by 3 bases, leaving 16 bases between them. CDR3 DNA sequence: TGCGCCAGCCATCCCCAGACTGTGGACACTGAAGCTTTCTTT. Amino acids: CASHPQTVDTEAFF.

CDR3 residues: CASSPLSGHQETQYF. The CDR3 DNA follows: TGTGCCAGCTCACCACTATCAGGTCACCAAGAGACCCAGTACTTC. The rearrangement links TRBV18 to TRBJ2-5, with D hard to call. Between the trimmed V and J ends, which lost 1 base and 0 bases, there was a span of 9 bases. CDR3 length: 15 residues. The germline CDR1 and CDR2 sequences are KGHSH and LQKENI.

By proportion, this clone is medium-sized. The chain joins TRBV7-9 to TRBJ2-1, with D tentatively TRBD2 (6 bases). The V gene lost 5 bases and the J gene lost 3 bases, with 14 bases spanning the gap. CDR1 is SEHNR and CDR2 is FQNEAQ in the germline V gene (reference sequence). This CDR3 comprises 15 residues. CDR3 bases: TGTGCCAGCAGCGCTGGACTATTTTTCTACAATGAGCAGTTCTTC. Translating it yields CASSAGLFFYNEQFF.

Written as DNA, the CDR3 is TGTGCCAGCAGCTCGCGACCGGGACAGGGGGCAAGGGAGACCCAGTACTTC. Translation gives CASSSRPGQGARETQYF. The V call is TRBV7-7, the J call TRBJ2-5; 12 bases line up with TRBD1. Per the germline V gene, CDR1 is SSHAT and CDR2 is FNYEAQ (reference sequence). The CDR3 is made up of 17 amino acids. The trim removed 4 bases at V and 5 bases at J, leaving 11 bases unmatched. Complete variable domain (other parts from reference TRBV7-7 and TRBJ2-5): GAGVSQSPRYKVTKRGQDVTLRCDPISSHATLYWYQQALGQGPEFLTYFNYEAQPDKSGLPSDRFSAERPEGSISTLTIQRTEQRDSAMYRCASSSRPGQGARETQYFGPGTRLLVL.

The genes are TRBV11-2 and TRBJ1-4, with 7 bases aligning to TRBD1. This CDR3 has 15 residues. Germline CDR1 SGHAT, CDR2 FQNNGV. V lost 8 bases, J lost 8 bases, and 14 bases stayed unmatched. The CDR3 region is CASRGGRTGAEKLFF. DNA for the CDR3: TGTGCCAGCCGGGGGGGTAGGACAGGCGCCGAAAAACTGTTTTTT. Full variable domain (remainder filled in from reference TRBV11-2 and TRBJ1-4): EAGVAQSPRYKIIEKRQSVAFWCNPISGHATLYWYQQILGQGPKLLIQFQNNGVVDDSQLPKDRFSAERLKGVDSTLKIQPAKLEDSAVYLCASRGGRTGAEKLFFGSGTQLSVL.

The gene calls are TRBV6-5 and TRBJ2-1, with a weak D call TRBD2 (6 bases). Trimming removed 7 bases at V and 2 bases at J, with 9 bases between. The CDR3 covers 13 residues. Germline CDR1 MNHEY, CDR2 SVGAGI. The CDR3 bases are TGTGCCAGCACTCCGGGAGCCTACAATGAGCAGTTCTTC. Amino acids: CASTPGAYNEQFF.

The V gene is TRBV5-1, the J gene TRBJ2-5; TRBD1 matches 7 bases. V trimming: 0 bases; J trimming: 6 bases; junction bases outside the gene matches: 2. The germline gives CDR1 SGHRS, CDR2 YFSETQ. This CDR3 has 13 residues. The CDR3 nucleotides are TGCGCCAGCAGCTTGGAGGGGGCGAAGACCCAGTACTTC. It yields the protein CASSLEGAKTQYF.

The rearrangement links TRBV19 to TRBJ2-1; D uncertain. V was cut by 3 bases and J by 0 bases, with 6 bases left in between. Germline CDR1 reads LNHDA; CDR2 reads SQIVND (reference sequence). The CDR3 has 14 amino acids. The CDR3 sequence is CASSIASSYNEQFF. CDR3 bases: TGTGCCAGTAGTATTGCCAGCTCCTACAATGAGCAGTTCTTC.

V gene TRBV6-5 combines with J gene TRBJ2-7; 9 nucleotides agree with TRBD1. The trim removed 6 bases at V and 2 bases at J, leaving 5 bases unmatched. The CDR3 spans 14 residues. Germline V gene lookup returns CDR1 MNHEY and CDR2 SVGAGI. The CDR3 DNA reads as TGTGCCAGCAGGCCGGGACAGGGAGCCTACGAGCAGTACTTC. It yields the protein CASRPGQGAYEQYF.